What follows describes a single T cell receptor beta chain. Antigen: not known. Rectal tissue came from one to two pinch biopsies taken at colonoscopy. The entry originates in a study of pediatric ulcerative colitis. Up to 500,000 reads were sequenced per sample. Clones were read by immunoSEQ multiplex PCR, and TCRdb kept only the in-frame ones, dropping some. The sample holds 45,000 to 55,000 clones, about four fifths seen once. Findings and limits, study-wide: Blood-rectal clonal overlap within each person was significantly higher in ulcerative colitis patients than controls. Repertoires came from total lymphocyte DNA, not specific subsets.

The sequenced sample was gut tissue. This sequence originates from a girl between 10 and 17 years old with moderate ulcerative colitis.

CDR3 sequence (DNA): TGCGCCAGCAGCTTGGGGACAGGGGGCAACTATGGCTACACCTTC. This codes for CASSLGTGGNYGYTF. V and J are TRBV5-1 and TRBJ1-2; 11 bases align to TRBD1. V lost 0 bases and J lost 2; bases outside the gene matches: 0. Germline CDR1 is SGHRS and CDR2 is YFSETQ. This CDR3 has 15 amino acids.